The 5 T cell receptor beta chains presented below share a single source sample, sequenced in a study of blood T cell repertoires in COVID-19. Some clones are missing from TCRdb's copy, which holds only in-frame ones; the method was immunoSEQ multiplex PCR. The sample holds about 190,000 clones, about 82% seen once. Input material: PBMCs or T cells enriched from blood (not recorded which). The receptor set was obtained from a woman in her 30s who had recovered from COVID-19.

In its sample, this clone was seen a few times. The genes are TRBV28 and TRBJ1-2; TRBD1 agrees at 7 bases. The CDR3 covers 15 residues. With V trimmed by 0 bases and J by 4 bases, 5 bases remained unmatched. Germline V gives CDR1 MDHEN, CDR2 SYDVKM. CDR3 nucleotides: TGTGCCAGCAGTTTATGGGAACAGGGGCTCTATGGCTACACCTTC. The encoded protein is CASSLWEQGLYGYTF.

The chain carries TRBV28 and TRBJ1-2; D remains unclear. The germline V and J ends were trimmed by 3 bases and 8 bases, with 13 bases remaining between them. CDR1 is MDHEN, CDR2 SYDVKM, per germline. The CDR3 is made up of 13 amino acids. The CDR3 DNA follows: TGTGCCAGCAGTTTCTCCCATCGCGGGGGCTACACCTTC. Its translation: CASSFSHRGGYTF.

The chain recombines TRBV18 with TRBJ2-5; a possible D gene is TRBD1 (6 bases). V lost 0 bases, J lost 5 bases, and 16 bases lay in between. The CDR3 is 16 residues long. In germline, CDR1 is KGHSH, CDR2 LQKENI. The CDR3 DNA reads TGTGCCAGCTCACCACCGGATAACAGGGTATCGGAGACCCAGTACTTC. It codes for CASSPPDNRVSETQYF.

This chain connects TRBV29-1 to TRBJ2-7; 9 bases match TRBD2. The germline CDR1 and CDR2 sequences are SQVTM and ANQGSEA. The CDR3 covers 17 residues. Losses at the gene ends were 0 bases for V and 2 bases for J; bases not matched to a gene: 11. The CDR3 DNA is TGCAGCGTTGAAGATTCCCTTACTAGCGGGTACCCCTACGAGCAGTACTTC. The encoded protein is CSVEDSLTSGYPYEQYF.

The count of this clone is one. The chain is built from TRBV10-3 and TRBJ1-4, with D possibly being TRBD1 (6 bases). The CDR3 has 14 residues. Trimming took 6 bases from V and 8 from J, leaving 16 bases between them. From germline, CDR1 is ENHRY and CDR2 SYGVKD. In nucleotides, the CDR3 is TGTGCCATCAGGGATACAGGGTTTGGGGAAAAACTGTTTTTT. It encodes CAIRDTGFGEKLFF.